Each of the 2 T cell receptor beta chains below was sequenced from the same sample in a study of OX40 agonist ivuxolimab in advanced cancers. TCRdb keeps only in-frame clones here, not all; method: immunoSEQ multiplex PCR. The data hold around 26,000 clones, with 85% observed a single time. Sequenced material: CD4+ or CD8+ T cells sorted from blood, taken in a trial of the OX40 agonist ivuxolimab. The receptor set was obtained from an adult with an advanced solid tumor such as melanoma, head and neck, liver or kidney cancer.

V and J are TRBV27 and TRBJ1-4; D gene uncertain. Trimming removed 6 bases from V and 4 bases from J, with 15 bases in between. The CDR3 spans 15 residues. Germline loops: CDR1 MNHEY, CDR2 SMNVEV (reference sequence). DNA of the CDR3: TGTGCCAGCAGATCTAATTTGGACGGTAATGAAAAACTGTTTTTT. Translated, it gives CASRSNLDGNEKLFF. The variable domain in full, with the rest retrieved from reference TRBV27 and TRBJ1-4, is EAQVTQNPRYLITVTGKKLTVTCSQNMNHEYMSWYRQDPGLGLRQIYYSMNVEVTDKGDVPEGYKVSRKEKRNFPLILESPSPNQTSLYFCASRSNLDGNEKLFFGSGTQLSVL.

This clone occurred once. The J gene is TRBJ1-2, the V gene TRBV28; tentatively, D is TRBD1 (5 bases). Trimming removed 6 bases from V and 6 bases from J, with 11 bases in between. CDR3 length: 12 residues. Germline CDR1 is MDHEN and CDR2 is SYDVKM. CDR3 residues: CASSEQGNGYTF. The CDR3 DNA reads TGTGCCAGCAGCGAGCAGGGTAATGGCTACACCTTC.